Given below is one TCR beta chain in context. The CDR3 contains 12 residues. From germline, CDR1 is SGHDT and CDR2 YYEEEE. V lost 2 bases and J lost 7, with 4 bases in between. In the authors' workflow: Amplified reference gene primers provided the basis for estimating nucleated cell counts. Profiled with immunoSEQ multiplex PCR; TCRdb holds only in-frame clones, not every one. V and J calls and clone size follow that table, whereas D and trimming were derived from the DNA. The table shows over 200,000 clones, with 88% occurring only once. The sample comes from a study of blood T cell repertoires in COVID-19.

The chain is built from TRBV5-6 and TRBJ1-6; no definite D call. The TCR originated in an older woman with acute or convalescent COVID-19. Sequencing was done on a sample of peripheral blood. CDR3 amino acids: CASSLLNSPLHF. The DNA of the CDR3 is TGTGCCAGCAGCTTACTAAATTCACCCCTCCACTTT. The full variable domain, rest sourced from reference TRBV5-6 and TRBJ1-6, is DAGVTQSPTHLIKTRGQQVTLRCSPKSGHDTVSWYQQALGQGPQFIFQYYEEEERQRGNFPDRFSGHQFPNYSSELNVNALLLGDSALYLCASSLLNSPLHFGNGTRLTVT.